The rows below give T cell receptor beta chains drawn from one sample of a study of blood T cell repertoires in COVID-19. The assay was immunoSEQ multiplex PCR, and TCRdb's table has in-frame clones only and misses some. The profile shows 200,000 to 250,000 clones, under 90% of them singletons. The sequenced sample was peripheral blood. The receptor source for this set is a man aged 45-65 years with acute or convalescent COVID-19. Each CDR3 is given with its conserved first and last residue. D genes are given only for firm matches. The size of a clone is reported for some rows only, either as once, few or many, or as a class for expanded clones.

clone size,J gene,D gene,V gene,CDR3 protein,CDR3 DNA
NA,TRBJ1-2,TRBD1,TRBV5-4,CASISGDSSNYGYTF,TGTGCCAGCATATCTGGGGACAGTTCTAACTATGGCTACACCTTC
NA,TRBJ2-3,NA,TRBV6-5,CASSGAGRGYTQYF,TGTGCCAGCAGCGGGGCGGGGCGAGGTTATACGCAGTATTTT
NA,TRBJ1-4,NA,TRBV7-8,CASSPDRTGGAPEKLFF,TGTGCCAGCAGCCCCGACCGCACCGGAGGAGCCCCTGAAAAACTGTTTTTT
NA,TRBJ2-2,NA,TRBV9,CASSASANTGELFF,TGTGCCAGCAGCGCCTCCGCGAACACCGGGGAGCTGTTTTTT
NA,TRBJ2-1,TRBD1,TRBV18,CASKESPGQGAYEQFF,TGTGCCAGTAAAGAGTCGCCGGGACAGGGGGCCTATGAGCAGTTCTTC
few,TRBJ1-1,NA,TRBV10-1,CASREQANTEAFF,TGCGCCAGCAGGGAACAGGCGAACACTGAAGCTTTCTTT
NA,TRBJ2-7,NA,TRBV19,CASSSRVPYEQYF,TGTGCCAGTAGTAGCAGGGTCCCTTACGAGCAGTACTTC
NA,TRBJ1-2,TRBD1,TRBV6-5,CASRTGEWAYGYTF,TGTGCCAGCAGGACAGGGGAATGGGCCTATGGCTACACCTTC
NA,TRBJ1-5,NA,TRBV19,CASSIASNQPQHF,TGTGCCAGTAGTATCGCGAGCAATCAGCCCCAGCATTTT
NA,TRBJ2-1,TRBD2,TRBV5-1,CASSATSGGYNEQFF,TGCGCCAGCAGCGCGACTAGCGGGGGCTACAATGAGCAGTTCTTC
few,TRBJ1-2,TRBD1,TRBV27,CASSYTQGSDGYTF,TGTGCCAGCAGTTATACACAGGGGTCTGACGGCTACACCTTC
NA,TRBJ1-1,NA,TRBV9,CASSKQGNTEAFF,TGTGCCAGCAGCAAACAGGGGAACACTGAAGCTTTCTTT
once,TRBJ1-6,NA,TRBV18,CASSLSKSSYNSPLHF,TGTGCCAGCTCACTTTCTAAGAGCTCCTATAATTCACCCCTCCACTTT
NA,TRBJ1-6,TRBD1,TRBV19,CASRRQGDHSPLHF,TGTGCCAGTCGAAGACAGGGTGATCATTCACCCCTCCACTTT
NA,TRBJ2-2,TRBD2,TRBV15,CATSRPLAGGVVGELFF,TGTGCCACCAGCAGACCCCTAGCGGGGGGCGTAGTCGGGGAGCTGTTTTTT
NA,TRBJ2-2,TRBD1,TRBV9,CASSAEGTGSRGELFF,TGTGCCAGCAGCGCCGAGGGGACAGGGTCACGGGGGGAGCTGTTTTTT
NA,TRBJ1-1,TRBD1,TRBV9,CASSATGGQNTEAFF,TGTGCCAGCAGCGCGACAGGGGGCCAGAACACTGAAGCTTTCTTT
NA,TRBJ2-7,NA,TRBV6-6,CASTQRGTDYEQYF,TGTGCCAGCACCCAACGGGGGACTGACTACGAGCAGTACTTC
NA,TRBJ2-3,TRBD1,TRBV5-6,CASSLVGTGGANTQYF,TGTGCCAGCAGCTTGGTGGGGACAGGGGGCGCGAATACGCAGTATTTT
NA,TRBJ1-4,NA,TRBV3-1/TRBV3-2,CASSPGEVANEKLFF,TGTGCCAGCAGCCCAGGGGAAGTGGCTAATGAAAAACTGTTTTTT
NA,TRBJ2-7,TRBD2,TRBV10-3,CAISGTSGGAYEQYF,TGTGCCATCAGTGGGACTAGCGGGGGGGCCTACGAGCAGTACTTC
NA,TRBJ1-6,TRBD1,TRBV7-8,CASRQRTGGNSPLHF,TGTGCCAGCAGACAAAGGACAGGGGGCAATTCACCCCTCCACTTT
NA,TRBJ1-2,NA,TRBV2,CASSEEGLAGYGYTF,TGTGCCAGCAGTGAAGAGGGTTTGGCGGGCTATGGCTACACCTTC
few,TRBJ1-5,NA,TRBV6-1,CASSDRQPQHF,TGTGCCAGCAGTGACCGTCAGCCCCAGCATTTT
NA,TRBJ1-4,NA,TRBV19,CASSIGGKKLFF,TGTGCCAGTAGTATTGGGGGGAAGAAACTGTTTTTT
NA,TRBJ1-2,TRBD1,TRBV5-1,CASSLAGQGAYGYTF,TGCGCCAGCAGCTTGGCCGGACAGGGGGCCTATGGCTACACCTTC
NA,TRBJ1-5,NA,TRBV27,CASSSLNQPQHF,TGTGCCAGCAGCTCCCTCAATCAGCCCCAGCATTTT
NA,TRBJ2-2,TRBD1,TRBV5-8,CASSPGQGALPNTGELFF,TGTGCCAGCAGCCCAGGACAGGGGGCGCTTCCTAACACCGGGGAGCTGTTTTTT
NA,TRBJ1-4,TRBD1,TRBV5-1,CASSIGQGTNEKLFF,TGCGCCAGCAGCATTGGACAGGGGACTAATGAAAAACTGTTTTTT
NA,TRBJ1-6,TRBD1,TRBV6-6,CASSPKGQGADNSPLHF,TGTGCCAGCAGTCCCAAGGGTCAGGGGGCAGATAATTCACCCCTCCACTTT
NA,TRBJ1-1,NA,TRBV5-4,CASSLGLTSNTEAFF,TGTGCCAGCAGCTTGGGACTGACCTCGAACACTGAAGCTTTCTTT
NA,TRBJ1-2,NA,TRBV5-6,CASTFRGGRPLYGYTF,TGTGCCAGCACCTTCCGGGGAGGCAGGCCCCTCTATGGCTACACCTTC
NA,TRBJ1-2,NA,TRBV4-1,CASSQDRQANYGYTF,TGCGCCAGCAGCCAAGATCGTCAGGCTAACTATGGCTACACCTTC
NA,TRBJ2-1,NA,TRBV7-3,CASSLRGTQNEQFF,TGTGCCAGCAGCTTACGGGGGACCCAAAATGAGCAGTTCTTC
NA,TRBJ2-3,TRBD1,TRBV5-1,CASTRTGISTDTQYF,TGCGCCAGCACTCGGACAGGGATAAGCACAGATACGCAGTATTTT
NA,TRBJ2-2,TRBD2,TRBV5-4,CASSSPGLAGDGTGELFF,TGTGCCAGCAGTTCTCCGGGACTAGCGGGGGATGGCACCGGGGAGCTGTTTTTT
NA,TRBJ2-7,NA,TRBV19,CASSIEAGATYEQYF,TGTGCCAGTAGTATAGAGGCAGGGGCAACCTACGAGCAGTACTTC
NA,TRBJ1-1,NA,TRBV2,CASSAAGRLLEAFF,TGTGCCAGCAGTGCGGCAGGGAGGTTATTGGAAGCTTTCTTT
once,TRBJ1-5,NA,TRBV29-1,CSAGGLNQPQHF,TGCAGCGCTGGGGGACTCAATCAGCCCCAGCATTTT
NA,TRBJ1-3,NA,TRBV18,CASSPYGSGNTIYF,TGTGCCAGCTCACCTTACGGCTCTGGAAACACCATATATTTT
NA,TRBJ2-5,NA,TRBV5-1,CASSLTGMETQYF,TGCGCCAGCAGCTTGACAGGGATGGAGACCCAGTACTTC
NA,TRBJ2-5,TRBD2,TRBV7-9,CASSQTSGRLVHEGTQYF,TGTGCCAGCAGCCAGACTAGCGGCCGTCTGGTGCACGAGGGGACCCAGTACTTC
NA,TRBJ2-7,TRBD1,TRBV29-1,CSIPGTDLGEQYF,TGCAGCATCCCCGGGACAGATCTGGGCGAGCAGTACTTC
NA,TRBJ1-2,NA,TRBV5-1,CASSLGQLSSGYTF,TGCGCCAGCAGCTTGGGACAGCTTTCCTCGGGCTACACCTTC